This TCR beta chain emerged from a study of response to subunit inactivated influenza vaccine. Findings and caveats of the study: Authors proposed each seasonal influenza vaccination draws in few new T cells.

Trimming removed 6 bases at V and 5 bases at J, with 10 bases between. The CDR3 extends over 13 amino acids. Germline V gene data show CDR1 as MNHEY and CDR2 as SMNVEV (reference sequence). TCRdb re-analysed the RT-PCR reads in MiXCR, keeping a single row per CDR3 protein. The table lists around 520,000 distinct CDR3 sequences, roughly 23% of them singletons. As for this clonotype: Its specificity is not known.

The chain has TRBV27 and TRBJ2-2, with a possible D match to TRBD2 (6 bases). This TCR came from a man between 50 and 59 years old who received an inactivated influenza vaccine. Sequencing used CD4+ T cells sorted from PBMCs, obtained less than 6 days after vaccination. The CDR3: CASRRLETGELFF. For the CDR3, the DNA is TGTGCCAGCAGAAGACTAGAGACCGGGGAGCTGTTTTTT.